The 8 T cell receptor beta chains listed next were all sequenced from one sample in a study of cytomegalovirus exposure and HLA in healthy donors. 13 Jbeta primers and 60 Vbeta primers were used for the PCR. Profiled with immunoSEQ multiplex PCR; TCRdb holds only in-frame clones, not every one. The sample contains fewer than 60,000 clones, 60% to 85% of which appear only once. What was sequenced was PBMCs. These receptors came from a woman aged 40 to 50 in good health and CMV-seropositive.

The CDR3 sequence is CASSPTRQGRRNEQFF. Here the CDR3 DNA reads TGTGCCAGCAGCCCCACACGACAGGGACGTAGGAATGAGCAGTTCTTC. The V gene is TRBV7-3, the J gene TRBJ2-1, with TRBD1 matching over 7 bases. The ends lost 5 bases at V and 7 bases at J; junction bases unmatched: 14. The CDR3 sequence is 16 residues long. Germline CDR1 SGHTA, CDR2 FQGTGA.

The chain employs TRBV5-1 and TRBJ2-1; 7 bases are shared with TRBD2. The CDR3 has 15 residues. Germline CDR1 reads SGHRS; CDR2 reads YFSETQ. J gave up 2 bases and V 5 bases, and 7 bases lay outside the gene matches. CDR3 sequence (DNA): TGCGCCAGCAGTCTAGGGACTAAAGCCTACAATGAGCAGTTCTTC. This translates into CASSLGTKAYNEQFF. Complete variable domain (other parts from reference TRBV5-1 and TRBJ2-1): KAGVTQTPRYLIKTRGQQVTLSCSPISGHRSVSWYQQTPGQGLQFLFEYFSETQRNKGNFPGRFSGRQFSNSRSEMNVSTLELGDSALYLCASSLGTKAYNEQFFGPGTRLTVL.

J is TRBJ1-4 and V is TRBV11-2; D might be TRBD1 (6 bases). The germline gives CDR1 SGHAT, CDR2 FQNNGV. This CDR3 spans 15 amino acids. The V end was cut by 4 bases, the J end by 5 bases, with 14 bases between. Here the CDR3 reads CASSSGGRLNEKLFF. Written as DNA, the CDR3 is TGTGCCAGCAGCTCCGGGGGGCGTTTAAATGAAAAACTGTTTTTT.

V gene TRBV4-2 combines with J gene TRBJ2-1, with D possibly being TRBD2 (5 bases). V shed 5 bases and J shed 7 bases, with 12 bases lying between them. In germline, CDR1 is LGHNA, CDR2 YNFKEQ. The CDR3 runs 13 residues. The CDR3 nucleotides are TGTGCCAGCAGCGGGTTGGGAGCGAATGAGCAGTTCTTC. Amino acid sequence: CASSGLGANEQFF.

The rearrangement joins TRBV7-6 to TRBJ2-7; TRBD2 is a possible D gene (6 bases). CDR1 is SGHVS and CDR2 is FNYEAQ in the germline V gene. CDR3 length: 15 amino acids. Trimming shortened V by 6 bases and J by 0 bases, and 15 bases separated the two germline ends. The CDR3 nucleotides are TGTGCCAGCAGTCCTTCCGGGGGAAGCTCCTACGAGCAGTACTTC. Its translation: CASSPSGGSSYEQYF.

This sequence joins TRBV28 and TRBJ2-6, with D unresolved. The CDR3 is 13 amino acids. Germline V gene data show CDR1 as MDHEN and CDR2 as SYDVKM. The V and J ends lost 9 bases and 0 bases respectively, with 6 bases between them. CDR3 residues: CASRSSGANVLTF. CDR3 in DNA: TGTGCCAGTAGAAGCTCTGGGGCCAACGTCCTGACTTTC.

The genes are TRBV5-1 and TRBJ2-7; D perhaps matches TRBD1 (6 bases). Germline assignment: CDR1 SGHRS and CDR2 YFSETQ. CDR3 length: 11 amino acids. Trimming stripped 7 bases from V and 2 bases from J, with 7 bases between. The CDR3 sequence is CASRDTYEQYF. The CDR3, as DNA: TGCGCCAGCCGGGACACCTACGAGCAGTACTTC.

CDR3 sequence (DNA): TGCGCCAGCAGCTTGCAGTCCACCAGCTCCTACGAGCAGTACTTC. Amino acids: CASSLQSTSSYEQYF. This chain connects TRBV5-1 to TRBJ2-7, with no clear D. The CDR3 consists of 15 residues. Trimming removed 1 base at V and 0 bases at J, with 11 bases between. Germline V gene sequence: CDR1 SGHRS, CDR2 YFSETQ.